The TCR beta chain under discussion was sequenced for a study of response to subunit inactivated influenza vaccine. Overall study results and limits: The authors put forward the suggestion that each seasonal influenza vaccination may bring in only a limited number of new T cells.

The CDR3 consists of 13 residues. The germline V and J ends were trimmed by 0 bases and 0 bases, with 3 bases remaining between them. Germline V gene sequence: CDR1 SGHRS, CDR2 YFSETQ. The sample holds many counts of this clonotype. What it binds is not known. TCRdb re-derived calls from the RT-PCR reads in MiXCR, one entry per CDR3 protein. The data contain 500,000 to 700,000 distinct CDR3 sequences, roughly 23% of them singletons. These data were also reused for a study on T cells expressing NK-cell markers. That report adds: What made the TCR beta cDNA was 5'RACE template switching with UMIs. Of eight sequenced donors, seven were HCMV-seropositive and one HCMV-seronegative. Four donors showed these clonotypes also leading the CD3+CD56-NKG2C+ fraction. HCMV specificity of the expanded NKG2C+ T cell clones stayed unclear.

This TCR was recovered from a man between 45 and 60 years old who received an inactivated influenza vaccine. Here the sequenced sample was CD4+ T cells sorted from PBMCs, taken 12 days after vaccination. This chain connects TRBV5-1 to TRBJ1-1; no clear D gene. CDR3: CASSLEVNTEAFF. Written as DNA, the CDR3 is TGCGCCAGCAGCTTGGAAGTGAACACTGAAGCTTTCTTT.